This TCR beta chain was identified in a study of CD8+ T cells in alopecia areata. Study at large: Treated patients were given 5 to 10 mg oral tofacitinib twice daily. Study-level findings and limits: While patients received tofacitinib, many expanded lesional clones remained present in scalp and blood. In scalp samples, resident alphabeta T cells of normal skin are also sequenced. Elevated clonality characterized lesional scalp relative to normal scalp, particularly in alopecia totalis/universalis.

cDNA serving as the sequencing template came from extracted, reverse transcribed RNA. The data were produced by immunoSEQ multiplex PCR, yet TCRdb's version contains in-frame clones alone and is incomplete. The sample shows about 300,000 clones, over 45% of them seen only once. Remarks on this clone: As yet, its antigen is unknown.

The treatment denotes: oral pan-JAK inhibitor, 5-10 mg twice daily. The CDR3 consists of 13 residues. Germline lookup yields CDR1 PRHDT and CDR2 FYEKMQ (reference sequence). V lost 2 bases, J lost 7 bases, and 11 bases lay in between. The chain couples TRBV13 to TRBJ1-1; maybe TRBD1 (5 bases). The origin of this receptor is a human donor with alopecia areata. Sample: CD4+ T cells sorted from blood, taken at week 24, from a patient treated with tofacitinib. The CDR3 nucleotides read TGTGCCAGCAGCTTATGGGGTAGGGGTGAAGCTTTCTTT. It encodes CASSLWGRGEAFF.